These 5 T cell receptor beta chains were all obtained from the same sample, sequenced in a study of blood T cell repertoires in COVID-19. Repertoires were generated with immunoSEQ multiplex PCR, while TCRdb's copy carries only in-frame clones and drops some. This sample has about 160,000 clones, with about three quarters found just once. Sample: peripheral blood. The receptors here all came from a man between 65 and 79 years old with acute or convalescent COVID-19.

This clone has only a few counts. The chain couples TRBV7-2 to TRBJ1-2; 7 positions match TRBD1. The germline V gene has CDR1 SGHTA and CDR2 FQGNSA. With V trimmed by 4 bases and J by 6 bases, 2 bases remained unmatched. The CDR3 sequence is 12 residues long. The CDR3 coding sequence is TGTGCCAGCAGCTATGACAGGGATGGCTACACCTTC. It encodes CASSYDRDGYTF.

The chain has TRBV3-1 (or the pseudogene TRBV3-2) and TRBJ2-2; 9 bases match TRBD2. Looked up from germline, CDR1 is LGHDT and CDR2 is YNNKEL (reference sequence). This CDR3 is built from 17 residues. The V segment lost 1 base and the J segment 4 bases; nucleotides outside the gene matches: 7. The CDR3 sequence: CASSQGHGTSSTGELFF. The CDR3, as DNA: TGTGCCAGCAGCCAAGGGCACGGGACTAGCAGCACCGGGGAGCTGTTTTTT.

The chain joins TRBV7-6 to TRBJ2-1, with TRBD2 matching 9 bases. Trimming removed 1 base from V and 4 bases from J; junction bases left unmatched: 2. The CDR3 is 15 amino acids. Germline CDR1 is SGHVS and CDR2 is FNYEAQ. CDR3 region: CASSLGTSDYNEQFF. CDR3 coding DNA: TGTGCCAGCAGCTTAGGGACTAGCGATTACAATGAGCAGTTCTTC. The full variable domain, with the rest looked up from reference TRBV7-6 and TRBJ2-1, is GAGVSQSPRYKVTKRGQDVALRCDPISGHVSLYWYRQALGQGPEFLTYFNYEAQQDKSGLPNDRFSAERPEGSISTLTIQRTEQRDSAMYRCASSLGTSDYNEQFFGPGTRLTVL.

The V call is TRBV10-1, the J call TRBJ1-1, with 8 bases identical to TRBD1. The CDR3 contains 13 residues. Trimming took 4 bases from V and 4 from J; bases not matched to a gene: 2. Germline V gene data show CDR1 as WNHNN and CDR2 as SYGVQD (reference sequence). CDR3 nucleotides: TGCGCCAGCAGTGGGACAGGGAGCACTGAAGCTTTCTTT. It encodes CASSGTGSTEAFF.

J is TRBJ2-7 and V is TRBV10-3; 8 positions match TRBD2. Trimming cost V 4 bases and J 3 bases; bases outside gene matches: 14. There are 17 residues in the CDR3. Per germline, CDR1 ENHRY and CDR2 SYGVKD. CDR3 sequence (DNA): TGTGCCATCAGTGGTGAGTCGGGGGGCGGGAGGAGCTACGAGCAGTACTTC. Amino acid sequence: CAISGESGGGRSYEQYF.